This T cell receptor beta chain was identified in a study of blood T cell repertoires in COVID-19. Study in general: PBMCs, B-cell-depleted T cells, or T cells were the source of the cDNA or gDNA that made up the material.

Per germline, CDR1 MNHNS and CDR2 SASEGT. V lost 5 bases and J 0 bases, leaving 8 bases between the germline ends. This CDR3 has 14 residues. As processed by the authors: Cell counts per sample came from amplifying reference gene primers. Profiling relied on immunoSEQ multiplex PCR, and the TCRdb table lists in-frame clones only, not all of them. D and trimming come from the DNA, and the V and J calls and clone size come from that table. The sample consists of about 110,000 clones, over 80% of them appearing once. Sequencing was performed on peripheral blood. This clonotype was obtained from an older woman with acute or convalescent COVID-19. The V call is TRBV6-1, the J call TRBJ1-3; unclear D gene. DNA for the CDR3: TGTGCCAGCAGTTCCGCAGGCTCTGGAAACACCATATATTTT. Translating it yields CASSSAGSGNTIYF.